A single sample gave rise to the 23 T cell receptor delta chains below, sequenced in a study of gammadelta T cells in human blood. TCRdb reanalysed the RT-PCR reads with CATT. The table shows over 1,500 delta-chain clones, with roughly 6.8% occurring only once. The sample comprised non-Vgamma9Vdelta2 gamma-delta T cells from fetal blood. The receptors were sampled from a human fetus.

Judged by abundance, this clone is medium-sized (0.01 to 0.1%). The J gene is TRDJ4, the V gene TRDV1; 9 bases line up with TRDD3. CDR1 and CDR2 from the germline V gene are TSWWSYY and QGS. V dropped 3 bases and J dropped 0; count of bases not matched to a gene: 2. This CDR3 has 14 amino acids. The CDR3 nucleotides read TGTGCTCTTGGGGAGTACTGGGGGACCAGACCCCTGATCTTT. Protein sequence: CALGEYWGTRPLIF.

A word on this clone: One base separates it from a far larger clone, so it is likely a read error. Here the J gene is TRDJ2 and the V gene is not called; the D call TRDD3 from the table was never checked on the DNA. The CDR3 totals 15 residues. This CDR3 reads CAVSMGEALTAQLFF. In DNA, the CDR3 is TGTGCTGTGAGCATGGGGGAAGCTTTGACAGCACAACTCTTCTTT.

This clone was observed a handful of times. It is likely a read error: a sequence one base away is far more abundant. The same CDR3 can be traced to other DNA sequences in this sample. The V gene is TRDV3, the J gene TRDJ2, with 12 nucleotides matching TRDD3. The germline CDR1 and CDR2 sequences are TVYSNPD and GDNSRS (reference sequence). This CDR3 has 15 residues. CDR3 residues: CALYWGIPLTAQLFF. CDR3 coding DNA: TGCGCCTTGTACTGGGGGATACCTTTGACAGCACAACTCTTCTTT.

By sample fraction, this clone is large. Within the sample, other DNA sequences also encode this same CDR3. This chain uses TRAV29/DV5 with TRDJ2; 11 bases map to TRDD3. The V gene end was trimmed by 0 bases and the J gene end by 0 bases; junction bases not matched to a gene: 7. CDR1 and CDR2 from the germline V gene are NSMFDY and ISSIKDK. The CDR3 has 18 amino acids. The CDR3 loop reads CAASVKWGIRALTAQLFF. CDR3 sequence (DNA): TGTGCAGCAAGCGTGAAGTGGGGGATACGGGCTTTGACAGCACAACTCTTCTTT.

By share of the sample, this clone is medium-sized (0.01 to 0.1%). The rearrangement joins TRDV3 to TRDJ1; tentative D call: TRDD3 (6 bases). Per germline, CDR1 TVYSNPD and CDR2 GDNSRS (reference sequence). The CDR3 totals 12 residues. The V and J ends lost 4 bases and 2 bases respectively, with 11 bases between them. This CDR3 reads CASRYATDKLIF. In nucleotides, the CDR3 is TGTGCCTCCCGATACGCTACCGATAAACTCATCTTT.

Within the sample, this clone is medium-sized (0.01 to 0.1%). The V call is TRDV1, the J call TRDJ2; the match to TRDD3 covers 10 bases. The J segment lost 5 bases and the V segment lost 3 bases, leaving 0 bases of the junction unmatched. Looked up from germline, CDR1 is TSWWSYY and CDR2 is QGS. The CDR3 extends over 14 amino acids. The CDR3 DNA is TGTGCTCTTGGGGACTGGGGGATAACAGCACAACTCTTCTTT. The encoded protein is CALGDWGITAQLFF.

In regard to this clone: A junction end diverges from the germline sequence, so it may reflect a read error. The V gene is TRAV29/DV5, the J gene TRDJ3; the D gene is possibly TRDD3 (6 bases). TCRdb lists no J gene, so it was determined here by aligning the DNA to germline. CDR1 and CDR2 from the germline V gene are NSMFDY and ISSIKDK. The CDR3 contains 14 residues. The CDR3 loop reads CATGSSWDARQMFF. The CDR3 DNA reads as TGTGCTACTGGGAGCTCCTGGGACGCCCGACAGATGTTTTTC.

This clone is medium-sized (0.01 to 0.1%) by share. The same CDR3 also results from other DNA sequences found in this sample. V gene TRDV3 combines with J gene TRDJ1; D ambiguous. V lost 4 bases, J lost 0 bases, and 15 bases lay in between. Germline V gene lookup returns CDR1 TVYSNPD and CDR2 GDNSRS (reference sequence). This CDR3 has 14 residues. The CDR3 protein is CASNNPPYTDKLIF. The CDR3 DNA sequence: TGTGCCTCTAATAACCCACCGTACACCGATAAACTCATCTTT.

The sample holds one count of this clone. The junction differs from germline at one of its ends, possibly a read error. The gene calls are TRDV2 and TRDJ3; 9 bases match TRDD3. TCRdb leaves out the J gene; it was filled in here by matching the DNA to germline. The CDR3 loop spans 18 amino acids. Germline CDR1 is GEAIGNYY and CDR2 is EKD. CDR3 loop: CACDRGYEPSWGTRQMFF. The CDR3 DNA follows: TGTGCCTGTGATAGGGGATACGAACCCTCCTGGGGCACCCGACAGATGTTTTTC.

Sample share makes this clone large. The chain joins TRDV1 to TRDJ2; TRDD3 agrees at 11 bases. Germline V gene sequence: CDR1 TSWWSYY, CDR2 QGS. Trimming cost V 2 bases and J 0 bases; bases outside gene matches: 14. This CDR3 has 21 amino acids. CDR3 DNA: TGTGCTCTTGGGGAAATGGCGATGGAACTGGGGGATAAAGCTTTGACAGCACAACTCTTCTTT. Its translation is CALGEMAMELGDKALTAQLFF.

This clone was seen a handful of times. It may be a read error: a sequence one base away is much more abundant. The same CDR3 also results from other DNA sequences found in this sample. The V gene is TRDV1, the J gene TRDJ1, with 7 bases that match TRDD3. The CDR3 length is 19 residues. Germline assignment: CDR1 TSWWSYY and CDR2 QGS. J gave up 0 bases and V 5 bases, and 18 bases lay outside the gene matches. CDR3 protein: CALGPYLGGSLPYTDKLIF. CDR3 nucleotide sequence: TGTGCTCTTGGGCCCTATCTGGGGGGATCATTACCATACACCGATAAACTCATCTTT.

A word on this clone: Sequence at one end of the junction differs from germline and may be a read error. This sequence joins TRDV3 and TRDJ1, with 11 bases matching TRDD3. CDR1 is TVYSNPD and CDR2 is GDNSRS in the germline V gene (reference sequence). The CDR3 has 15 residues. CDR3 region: CAFKEYWGIGDKRIF. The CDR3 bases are TGTGCCTTTAAGGAGTACTGGGGGATAGGCGATAAACGCATCTTT.

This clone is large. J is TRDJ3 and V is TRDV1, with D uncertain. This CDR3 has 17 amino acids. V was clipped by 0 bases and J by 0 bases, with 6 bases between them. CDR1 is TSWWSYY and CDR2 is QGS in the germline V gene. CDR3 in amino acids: CALGELGLSWDTRQMFF. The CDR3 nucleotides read TGTGCTCTTGGGGAACTAGGACTCTCCTGGGACACCCGACAGATGTTTTTC.

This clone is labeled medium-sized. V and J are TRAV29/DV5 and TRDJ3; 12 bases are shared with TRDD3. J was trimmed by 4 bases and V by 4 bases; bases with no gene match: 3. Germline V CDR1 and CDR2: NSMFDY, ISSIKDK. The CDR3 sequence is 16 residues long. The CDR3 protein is CAAVLGDTWDTRQMFF. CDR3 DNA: TGTGCAGCAGTACTGGGGGATACTTGGGACACCCGACAGATGTTTTTC.

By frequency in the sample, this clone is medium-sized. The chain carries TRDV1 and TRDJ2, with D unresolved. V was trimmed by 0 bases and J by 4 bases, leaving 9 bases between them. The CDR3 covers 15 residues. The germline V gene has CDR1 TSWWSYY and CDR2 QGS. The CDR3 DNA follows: TGTGCTCTTGGGGAACTAAGCCGGGGGACAGCACAACTCTTCTTT. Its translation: CALGELSRGTAQLFF.

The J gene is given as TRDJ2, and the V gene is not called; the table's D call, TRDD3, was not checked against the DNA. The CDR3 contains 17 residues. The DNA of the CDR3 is TGTGCAGCAAGCGCGCGTACTGGGGGATCTTTGACAGCACACCTCTTCTTT. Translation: CAASARTGGSLTAHLFF.

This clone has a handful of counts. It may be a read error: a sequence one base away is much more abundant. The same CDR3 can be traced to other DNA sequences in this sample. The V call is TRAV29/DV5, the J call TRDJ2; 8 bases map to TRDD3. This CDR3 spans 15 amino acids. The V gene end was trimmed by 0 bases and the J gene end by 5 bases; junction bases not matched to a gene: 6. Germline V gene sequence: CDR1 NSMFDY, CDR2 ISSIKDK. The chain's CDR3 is CAASGDTTLTAQLFF. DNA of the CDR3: TGTGCAGCAAGCGGGGATACGACACTTACAGCACAACTCTTCTTT.

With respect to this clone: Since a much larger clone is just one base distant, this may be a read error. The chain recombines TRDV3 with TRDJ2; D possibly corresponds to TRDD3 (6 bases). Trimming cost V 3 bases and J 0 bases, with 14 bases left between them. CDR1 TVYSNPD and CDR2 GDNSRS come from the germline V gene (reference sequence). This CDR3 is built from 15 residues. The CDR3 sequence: CALYWEIPLTAQLFF. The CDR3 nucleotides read TGTGCCTTGTACTGGGAGATACCTTTGACAGCACAACTCTTCTTT.

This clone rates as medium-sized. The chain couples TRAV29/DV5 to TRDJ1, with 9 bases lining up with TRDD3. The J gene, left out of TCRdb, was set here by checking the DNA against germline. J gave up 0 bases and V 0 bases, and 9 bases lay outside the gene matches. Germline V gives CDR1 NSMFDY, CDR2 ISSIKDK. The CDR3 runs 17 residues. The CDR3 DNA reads TGTGCAGCAAGCGCGGGGGGATACCCGCCCTACACCGATAAACTCATCTTT. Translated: CAASAGGYPPYTDKLIF.

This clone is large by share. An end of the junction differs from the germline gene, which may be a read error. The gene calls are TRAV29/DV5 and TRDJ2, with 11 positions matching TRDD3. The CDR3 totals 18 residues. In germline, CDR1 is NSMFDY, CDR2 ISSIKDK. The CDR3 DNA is TGTGCAGCAAGTGAAAGGTACTGGGGGATATACCAGACATCACAACTCTTCTTT. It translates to CAASERYWGIYQTSQLFF.

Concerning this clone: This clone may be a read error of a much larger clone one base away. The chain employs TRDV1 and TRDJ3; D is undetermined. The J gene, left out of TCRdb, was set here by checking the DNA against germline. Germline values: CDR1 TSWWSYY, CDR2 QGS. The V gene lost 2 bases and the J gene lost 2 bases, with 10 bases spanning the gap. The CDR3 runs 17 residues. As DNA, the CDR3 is TGTGCTCTTGGGGAAACCCGTACTCCCTGGGACACCCGACAGATGTTTTTC. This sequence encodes CALGETRTPWDTRQMFF.

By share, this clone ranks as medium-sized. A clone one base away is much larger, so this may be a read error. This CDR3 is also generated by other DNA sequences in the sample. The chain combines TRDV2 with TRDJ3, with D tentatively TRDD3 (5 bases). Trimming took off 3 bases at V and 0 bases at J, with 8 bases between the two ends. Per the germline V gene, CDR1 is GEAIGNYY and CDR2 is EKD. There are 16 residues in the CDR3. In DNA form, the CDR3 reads TGTGCCTGTGACTGGGGAAGCTCCTGGGACACCCGACAGATGTTTTTC. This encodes CACDWGSSWDTRQMFF.

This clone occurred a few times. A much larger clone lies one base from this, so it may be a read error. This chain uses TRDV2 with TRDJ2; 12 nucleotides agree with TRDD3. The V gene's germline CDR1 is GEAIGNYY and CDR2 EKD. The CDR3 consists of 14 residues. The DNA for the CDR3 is TGTGCCCGTGACACTGGGGGATACACAGCACAACTCTTCTTT. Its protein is CARDTGGYTAQLFF.